This is a list of T cell receptor beta chains from one sample in a study of cytomegalovirus exposure and HLA in healthy donors. The assay was immunoSEQ multiplex PCR, and TCRdb's table has in-frame clones only and misses some. The sample records some 100,000 clones, approximately 81% being singletons. Sequencing was done on a sample of PBMCs. These receptors were taken from a female donor in good health and CMV-seropositive. CDR3s include the opening cysteine and the closing phenylalanine or tryptophan. D genes are given only for firm matches. Expanded clones are given a class, and other clones once, few, many or no size at all.

TRBV23-1	NA	TRBJ2-7	NA	CASGRGGTSYEQYF	TGCGCCAGCGGGAGAGGAGGGACCTCCTACGAGCAGTACTTC
TRBV5-1	NA	TRBJ2-1	NA	CASSLEVRADEQFF	TGCGCCAGCAGCTTGGAGGTCAGGGCCGATGAGCAGTTCTTC
TRBV29-1	NA	TRBJ2-6	TRBD1	CSVRTGSGANVLTF	TGCAGCGTTCGGACAGGGAGTGGGGCCAACGTCCTGACTTTC
TRBV27	NA	TRBJ1-1	TRBD1	CASSLNPGQGPIEAFF	TGTGCCAGCAGTTTAAATCCGGGACAGGGGCCGATTGAAGCTTTCTTT
TRBV7-2	NA	TRBJ2-7	NA	CASSSPPGSSYEQYF	TGTGCCAGCAGCTCCCCTCCTGGGAGCTCCTACGAGCAGTACTTC
TRBV11-2	NA	TRBJ2-2	TRBD2	CASSGRLAGGSGELFF	TGTGCCAGCAGCGGACGACTAGCGGGGGGTTCCGGGGAGCTGTTTTTT
TRBV19	NA	TRBJ2-7	NA	CASSLGGEQYF	TGTGCCAGTTCTTTGGGGGGCGAGCAGTACTTC
TRBV7-9	NA	TRBJ2-3	NA	CASSLERGWSGADTQYF	TGTGCCAGCAGCTTAGAGAGGGGGTGGAGCGGGGCAGATACGCAGTATTTT
TRBV7-9	once	TRBJ2-2	TRBD2	CSSSFGLAGPLNTGELFF	TGTTCCAGCAGCTTTGGGCTAGCGGGTCCCCTAAACACCGGGGAGCTGTTTTTT
TRBV7-9	NA	TRBJ2-5	TRBD1	CASSLGGQGVETQYF	TGTGCCAGCAGCTTAGGGGGACAGGGGGTAGAGACCCAGTACTTC
TRBV25-1	NA	TRBJ1-2	TRBD1	CASSVDRDYGYTF	TGTGCCAGCAGTGTCGACAGGGACTATGGCTACACCTTC
TRBV6-1	NA	TRBJ2-3	TRBD2	CASSEVDGTSGDTQYF	TGTGCCAGCAGTGAAGTGGATGGGACTAGCGGGGATACGCAGTATTTT
TRBV6-1	NA	TRBJ2-7	NA	CASSQEGYEQYF	TGTGCCAGCAGCCAAGAGGGCTACGAGCAGTACTTC
TRBV7-9	NA	TRBJ2-7	NA	CASSPEWGRGADEQYF	TGTGCCAGCAGCCCCGAGTGGGGCAGGGGGGCCGACGAGCAGTACTTC
TRBV5-4	once	TRBJ2-1	TRBD2	CASSFSGRAYNEQFF	TGTGCCAGCAGCTTTAGCGGGAGGGCCTACAATGAGCAGTTCTTC
TRBV6-5	NA	TRBJ1-2	TRBD1	CASSSLGQANYGYTF	TGTGCCAGCAGTTCCCTGGGACAGGCTAACTATGGCTACACCTTC
TRBV9	NA	TRBJ2-1	NA	CASSVDRGGASGYYNEQFF	TGTGCCAGCAGCGTAGATAGGGGGGGGGCTAGCGGCTACTACAATGAGCAGTTCTTC
TRBV6-5	NA	TRBJ2-2	TRBD1	CASSPDRGLHGELFF	TGTGCCAGCAGCCCGGACAGGGGGCTGCACGGGGAGCTGTTTTTT
TRBV15	once	TRBJ1-5	TRBD1	CATSRGRQGTYNQPQHF	TGTGCCACCAGCAGGGGAAGACAGGGGACCTACAATCAGCCCCAGCATTTT
TRBV6-5	NA	TRBJ2-4	TRBD1	CASSFKTGGIGNIQYF	TGTGCCAGCAGTTTTAAGACAGGGGGCATCGGAAACATTCAGTACTTC
TRBV4-1	NA	TRBJ1-2	NA	CASSLTRTGDYGYTF	TGCGCCAGCAGCCTTACCCGGACGGGGGACTATGGCTACACCTTC
TRBV4-2	once	TRBJ2-1	TRBD2	CASSQESSGDLYNEQFF	TGTGCCAGCAGCCAAGAAAGTAGCGGGGACCTCTACAATGAGCAGTTCTTC
TRBV19	NA	TRBJ2-1	NA	CASSIVDNEQFF	TGTGCCAGTAGTATAGTCGACAATGAGCAGTTCTTC
TRBV5-6	once	TRBJ2-7	NA	CASSPWSSYEQYF	TGTGCCAGCAGCCCATGGAGTTCCTACGAGCAGTACTTC
TRBV11-2	NA	TRBJ2-7	TRBD1	CASSSRDRVYEQYF	TGTGCCAGCAGCTCCCGGGACAGAGTCTACGAGCAGTACTTC
TRBV6-6	NA	TRBJ1-2	NA	CASSPVQDYGYTF	TGTGCCAGCAGTCCAGTCCAGGACTATGGCTACACCTTC
TRBV7-2	few	TRBJ1-2	TRBD1	CASSSGQGYGYTF	TGTGCCAGCAGCTCGGGACAGGGCTATGGCTACACCTTC
TRBV19	NA	TRBJ2-6	NA	CASSMDSSTSGANVLTF	TGTGCCAGTAGTATGGACAGTTCTACCTCTGGGGCCAACGTCCTGACTTTC
TRBV27	once	TRBJ2-4	NA	CASSSGVVAKNSQYF	TGTGCCAGCAGTTCGGGGGTAGTAGCCAAAAACAGTCAGTACTTC
TRBV29-1	NA	TRBJ1-2	NA	CSVEGGSNYGYTF	TGCAGCGTTGAAGGGGGCAGTAACTATGGCTACACCTTC
TRBV29-1	NA	TRBJ2-7	TRBD1	CSAITGQGFYEQYF	TGCAGCGCTATCACCGGACAGGGATTCTACGAGCAGTACTTC
TRBV28	NA	TRBJ2-1	TRBD2	CASRGALAGGPREQFF	TGTGCCAGCCGCGGCGCACTAGCGGGGGGGCCGCGGGAGCAGTTCTTC
TRBV18	NA	TRBJ2-7	TRBD2	CASSPRVAGSYEQYF	TGTGCCAGCTCACCACGGGTAGCGGGGTCCTACGAGCAGTACTTC
TRBV11-2	NA	TRBJ2-2	NA	CASRPQWERAGELFF	TGTGCCAGCAGACCTCAGTGGGAGAGGGCCGGGGAGCTGTTTTTT
TRBV7-8	NA	TRBJ1-5	TRBD1	CASSPPPKGQGLYSNQPQHF	TGTGCCAGCAGCCCCCCCCCAAAGGGACAGGGTCTTTATAGCAATCAGCCCCAGCATTTT
TRBV12-5	NA	TRBJ2-5	NA	CASGLGLAGETQYF	TGTGCTAGTGGTTTGGGCCTAGCTGGAGAGACCCAGTACTTC
TRBV5-6	NA	TRBJ1-5	NA	CASSLRGARNQPQHF	TGTGCCAGCAGCTTACGGGGTGCTCGGAATCAGCCCCAGCATTTT
TRBV7-8	few	TRBJ2-1	TRBD2	CASSPSGVVGEQFF	TGTGCCAGCAGCCCTAGCGGGGTTGTTGGTGAGCAGTTCTTC
TRBV6-1	NA	TRBJ2-4	NA	CASTESGHIKNIQYF	TGTGCCAGCACCGAGTCTGGACATATCAAAAACATTCAGTACTTC
TRBV29-1	NA	TRBJ2-1	TRBD1	CSAPGQSNNEQFF	TGCAGCGCTCCGGGACAGTCCAACAATGAGCAGTTCTTC
TRBV4-2	NA	TRBJ2-7	NA	CASSQGEGTPSYEQYF	TGTGCCAGCAGCCAAGGGGAAGGGACTCCCTCCTACGAGCAGTACTTC
TRBV6-5	NA	TRBJ2-7	NA	CASSSFYEQYF	TGTGCCAGCAGTTCCTTCTACGAGCAGTACTTC
TRBV5-8	NA	TRBJ1-1	NA	CASSLGVSGAFF	TGTGCCAGCAGCTTGGGGGTCTCGGGAGCTTTCTTT
TRBV2	NA	TRBJ2-5	TRBD2	CASSDVRGAETQYF	TGTGCCAGCAGTGATGTGCGGGGGGCCGAGACCCAGTACTTC
TRBV7-9	NA	TRBJ1-2	TRBD1	CSSSRTGAGYTF	TGTTCCAGCAGCCGGACAGGGGCAGGCTACACCTTC
TRBV2	NA	TRBJ1-2	NA	CASSGGLGPSYGYTF	TGTGCCAGCAGTGGGGGACTTGGACCGTCCTATGGCTACACCTTC
TRBV5-1	NA	TRBJ2-7	TRBD1	CASSTGTGPYEQYF	TGCGCCAGCAGCACCGGGACAGGGCCCTACGAGCAGTACTTC
TRBV18	NA	TRBJ1-1	TRBD1	CASSPPGGVGTEAFF	TGTGCCAGCTCACCCCCAGGGGGCGTTGGCACTGAAGCTTTCTTT
TRBV27	NA	TRBJ1-4	NA	CASSLNPGTATNEKLFF	TGTGCCAGCAGTTTAAACCCAGGAACCGCAACTAATGAAAAACTGTTTTTT
TRBV19	NA	TRBJ1-2	TRBD1	CASNLGQGYGYTF	TGTGCCAGTAACCTCGGACAGGGCTATGGCTACACCTTC
TRBV2	few	TRBJ2-1	TRBD2	CASRAQTGGPNEQFF	TGTGCCAGCAGAGCACAGACGGGGGGGCCAAATGAGCAGTTCTTC
TRBV11-2	once	TRBJ1-2	NA	CASSFDTYYGYTF	TGTGCCAGCAGCTTCGACACTTACTATGGCTACACCTTC
TRBV7-2	once	TRBJ1-5	NA	CASSELSNQPQHF	TGTGCCAGCAGTGAGTTGAGCAATCAGCCCCAGCATTTT
TRBV9	few	TRBJ2-1	TRBD2	CASSVGSGTAYNEQFF	TGTGCCAGCAGCGTAGGGAGCGGGACTGCCTACAATGAGCAGTTCTTC
TRBV9	NA	TRBJ2-5	TRBD2	CASSALAAGGRETQYF	TGTGCCAGCAGCGCACTTGCAGCGGGGGGACGAGAGACCCAGTACTTC
TRBV29-1	few	TRBJ2-3	TRBD2	CSVEESAGGTQYF	TGCAGCGTTGAAGAGTCTGCGGGGGGCACGCAGTATTTT
TRBV10-2	NA	TRBJ1-4	NA	CASSGSVNEKLFF	TGCGCCAGCAGTGGCTCAGTTAATGAAAAACTGTTTTTT